This TCR beta chain was recovered during a study of T cell responses to AZD1222 COVID-19 vaccine. About this clone itself: A much larger clonotype is one base distant, so this may be a read error.

The protocol was immunoSEQ multiplex PCR, while the TCRdb copy is restricted to in-frame clones and leaves out a portion. The data show more than 150,000 clones, 85% to 90% seen once. The germline V and J ends were trimmed by 1 base and 3 bases, with 7 bases remaining between them. Germline V gene lookup returns CDR1 SGHNT and CDR2 YENEEA. The CDR3 length is 13 residues. The origin of this receptor is an adult in good health. The sample in question was peripheral blood, obtained on day 0 of AZD1222 vaccination. The chain couples TRBV11-3 to TRBJ2-7; D possibly corresponds to TRBD1 (6 bases). CDR3 sequence (DNA): TGTGCCAGCAGCTTAGGAGGGGGCTACGAGCAGTACTTC. Protein product: CASSLGGGYEQYF.